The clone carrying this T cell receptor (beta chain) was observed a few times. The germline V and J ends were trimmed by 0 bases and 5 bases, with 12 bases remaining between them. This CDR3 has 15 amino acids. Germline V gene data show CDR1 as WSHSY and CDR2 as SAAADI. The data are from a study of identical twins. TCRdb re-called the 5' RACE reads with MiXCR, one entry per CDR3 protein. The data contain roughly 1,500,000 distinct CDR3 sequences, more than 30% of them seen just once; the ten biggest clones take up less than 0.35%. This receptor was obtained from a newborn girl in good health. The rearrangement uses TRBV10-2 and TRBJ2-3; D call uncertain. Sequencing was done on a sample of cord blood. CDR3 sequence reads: CASSESAKRRDTQYF. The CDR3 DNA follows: TGCGCCAGCAGTGAGTCGGCTAAGCGTCGAGATACGCAGTATTTT.